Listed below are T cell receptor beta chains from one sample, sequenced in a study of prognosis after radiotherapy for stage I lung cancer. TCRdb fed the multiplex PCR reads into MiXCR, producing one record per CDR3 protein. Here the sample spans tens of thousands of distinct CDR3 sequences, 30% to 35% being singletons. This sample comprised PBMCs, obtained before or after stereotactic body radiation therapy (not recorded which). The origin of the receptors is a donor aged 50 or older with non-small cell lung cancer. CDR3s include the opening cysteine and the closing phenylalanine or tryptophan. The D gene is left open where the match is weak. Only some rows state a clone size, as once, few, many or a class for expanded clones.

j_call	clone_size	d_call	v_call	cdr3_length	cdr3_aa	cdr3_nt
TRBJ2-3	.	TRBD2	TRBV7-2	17	CASRSGTSGRATDTQYF	TGTGCCAGCAGATCAGGGACTAGCGGGAGGGCCACAGATACGCAGTATTTT
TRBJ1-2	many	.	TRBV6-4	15	CASSDPRGGHYGYTF	TGTGCCAGCAGTGACCCGAGGGGGGGTCACTATGGCTACACCTTC
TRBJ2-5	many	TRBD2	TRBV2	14	CASSGASGKETQYF	TGTGCCAGCAGTGGGGCTAGCGGGAAAGAGACCCAGTACTTC
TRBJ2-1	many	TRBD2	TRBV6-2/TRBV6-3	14	CASRQSGRVAGQFF	TGTGCCAGCAGACAGAGCGGGAGGGTAGCTGGGCAGTTCTTC
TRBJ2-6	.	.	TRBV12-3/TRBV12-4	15	CASITDTSVANVLTF	.
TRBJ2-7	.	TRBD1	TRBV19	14	CASSRGQGAEERYF	TGTGCCAGTAGTAGGGGACAGGGGGCGGAAGAGCGGTACTTC
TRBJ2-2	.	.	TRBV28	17	CASKKAVRTASNGELFF	TGTGCCAGCAAAAAGGCGGTCAGGACAGCCAGCAACGGGGAGCTGTTTTTT
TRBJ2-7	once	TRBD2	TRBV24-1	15	CATSDGTSGRLKQYF	TGTGCCACCAGTGATGGGACTAGCGGGAGACTTAAGCAGTACTTC
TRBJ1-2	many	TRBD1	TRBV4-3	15	CASSQETGGVYGYTF	TGCGCCAGCAGCCAAGAGACAGGGGGCGTCTATGGCTACACCTTC
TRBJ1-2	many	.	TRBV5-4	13	CASSLGDNYGYTF	TGTGCCAGCAGCTTGGGAGATAACTATGGCTACACCTTC
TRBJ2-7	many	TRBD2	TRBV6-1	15	CASRKLAGSSYEQYF	TGTGCCAGCAGAAAACTAGCGGGAAGCTCCTACGAGCAGTACTTC
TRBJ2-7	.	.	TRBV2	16	CASSESLYQGSNEQYF	TGTGCCAGCAGTGAATCGCTGTACCAGGGGAGTAACGAGCAGTACTTC